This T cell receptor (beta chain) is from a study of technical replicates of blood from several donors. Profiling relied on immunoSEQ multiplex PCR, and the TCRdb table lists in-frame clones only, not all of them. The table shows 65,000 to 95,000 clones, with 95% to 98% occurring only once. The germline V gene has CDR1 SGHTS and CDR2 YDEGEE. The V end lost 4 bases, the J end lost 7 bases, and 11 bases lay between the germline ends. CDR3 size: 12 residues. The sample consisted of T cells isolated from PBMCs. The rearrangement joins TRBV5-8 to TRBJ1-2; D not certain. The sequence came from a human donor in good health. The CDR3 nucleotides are TGTGCCAGCAGCCTATCCTACCGTGGCTACACCTTC. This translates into CASSLSYRGYTF.